A single sample is the source of the 27 T cell receptor beta chains below, sequenced in a study of blood T cell repertoires in COVID-19. Data came from immunoSEQ multiplex PCR; TCRdb stores just in-frame clones and leaves some out. The sample records 70,000 to 75,000 clones, 90% being singletons. The source material was peripheral blood. Every receptor here comes from a human donor in a cohort sampled during active COVID-19.

This chain links TRBV7-3 with TRBJ1-2; a weak D match, TRBD1 (6 bases). The V and J ends lost 5 bases and 6 bases respectively, with 10 bases between them. The CDR3 contains 12 residues. Germline assignment: CDR1 SGHTA and CDR2 FQGTGA. CDR3 region: CASSQYRDGYTF. CDR3 coding DNA: TGTGCCAGCAGCCAATACAGGGATGGCTACACCTTC.

This clone was counted once. This chain links TRBV11-2 with TRBJ2-1; 7 nucleotides align to TRBD2. V lost 3 bases, J lost 4 bases, and 6 bases stayed unmatched. The length of the CDR3 is 15 residues. CDR1 and CDR2 (germline): SGHAT, FQNNGV. Written as DNA, the CDR3 is TGTGCCAGCAGCTTGGGTATTAGCGGGTACAATGAGCAGTTCTTC. This translates into CASSLGISGYNEQFF.

This clone showed up just once. The chain uses TRBV19 and TRBJ1-6; 7 bases are a match to TRBD1. V was clipped by 6 bases and J by 10 bases; unmatched bases: 12. Germline V gene lookup returns CDR1 LNHDA and CDR2 SQIVND (reference sequence). The CDR3 contains 15 residues. As DNA, the CDR3 is TGTGCCAGTAGGCCTTTACGGGACAGCTTCTCACCCCTCCACTTT. Translating it yields CASRPLRDSFSPLHF.

The chain employs TRBV10-3 and TRBJ2-2, with TRBD2 identical over 9 bases. The CDR3 length is 15 residues. Germline V CDR1 and CDR2: ENHRY, SYGVKD. Trimming cost V 7 bases and J 2 bases; bases outside gene matches: 5. The CDR3 coding sequence is TGTGCCATCAAGGCGGGAGGGGGAAACACCGGGGAGCTGTTTTTT. Translated, it gives CAIKAGGGNTGELFF.

The chain is built from TRBV29-1 and TRBJ1-2; possible D gene TRBD1, 6 bases. Germline V gives CDR1 SQVTM, CDR2 ANQGSEA. Trimming left V 3 bases short and J 6 bases short, with 11 bases between. The CDR3 has 12 amino acids. The CDR3 sequence: CSVDLGADGYTF. DNA of the CDR3: TGCAGCGTTGATCTGGGGGCAGATGGCTACACCTTC.

This chain uses TRBV28 with TRBJ2-7; D ambiguous. Germline V CDR1 and CDR2: MDHEN, SYDVKM. V was pared by 5 bases and J by 4 bases, with 6 bases between. CDR3 length equals 11 residues. The CDR3 sequence: CASSAFYEQYF. The CDR3 DNA reads TGTGCCAGCAGTGCGTTTTACGAGCAGTACTTC.

This clone was recorded once. This chain connects TRBV5-6 to TRBJ1-6, with D perhaps matching TRBD1 (6 bases). The length of the CDR3 is 15 residues. Trimming stripped 4 bases from V and 3 bases from J, with 11 bases between. The germline V gene has CDR1 SGHDT and CDR2 YYEEEE. The CDR3: CASSGRDNYNSPLHF. The CDR3, as DNA: TGTGCCAGCAGCGGCCGGGACAACTATAATTCACCCCTCCACTTT.

In this sample, this clone turned up once. The DNA for the CDR3 is TGTGCCAGCAGCTTAGGCGGGACGGCTGCGGGGGATACGCAGTATTTT. Its protein product is CASSLGGTAAGDTQYF. This chain uses TRBV7-2 with TRBJ2-3; D is possibly TRBD2 (6 bases). CDR3 length: 16 residues. The germline V gene has CDR1 SGHTA and CDR2 FQGNSA. V lost 1 base, J lost 6 bases, and 17 bases lay in between.

The V gene is TRBV19, the J gene TRBJ2-1; possible D gene TRBD2, 5 bases. The germline V gene has CDR1 LNHDA and CDR2 SQIVND (reference sequence). V was trimmed by 0 bases and J by 3 bases, leaving 12 bases between them. This CDR3 comprises 16 residues. DNA for the CDR3: TGTGCCAGTAGTATAGAACGGCGGGTGGACTACAATGAGCAGTTCTTC. It is translated as CASSIERRVDYNEQFF.

The chain couples TRBV7-2 to TRBJ2-7; 10 positions match TRBD2. CDR3 length: 15 amino acids. The germline gives CDR1 SGHTA, CDR2 FQGNSA. The trim removed 0 bases at V and 5 bases at J, leaving 4 bases unmatched. Here the CDR3 reads CASSLATGLANEQYF. CDR3 nucleotide sequence: TGTGCCAGCAGCTTAGCGACGGGACTAGCGAACGAGCAGTACTTC.

The rearrangement joins TRBV29-1 to TRBJ1-1; 8 nucleotides line up with TRBD1. The germline V gene has CDR1 SQVTM and CDR2 ANQGSEA. CDR3 length: 13 residues. V was clipped by 7 bases and J by 1 base; unmatched bases: 5. The CDR3 nucleotides read TGCAGCGGGAAGGACAGGGCGAACACTGAAGCTTTCTTT. The encoded protein is CSGKDRANTEAFF.

To note about this clone: The sample holds other DNA sequences that translate to the same CDR3. This rearrangement joins TRBV18 to TRBJ2-7, with unresolved D. The V end was cut by 6 bases, the J end by 0 bases, with 9 bases between. Germline CDR1 KGHSH, CDR2 LQKENI. The CDR3 covers 13 residues. For the CDR3, the DNA is TGTGCCAGCTCGTTAACATCCTCCTACGAGCAGTACTTC. This translates into CASSLTSSYEQYF.

The sample holds a few counts of this clone. V and J are TRBV6-5 and TRBJ1-1; weak D call: TRBD1 (5 bases). The V gene's germline CDR1 is MNHEY and CDR2 SVGAGI. The CDR3 contains 11 residues. The CDR3 loop is CVVGGNTEAFF. CDR3 coding DNA: TGTGTCGTCGGGGGAAACACTGAAGCTTTCTTT.

J is TRBJ1-4 and V is TRBV4-1; 11 bases fit TRBD1. CDR3 length: 14 residues. Looked up from germline, CDR1 is MGHRA and CDR2 is YSYEKL. The V and J ends lost 8 bases and 8 bases, in that order; junction bases with no gene match: 7. The CDR3 sequence is CASASGTGGEKLFF. CDR3 nucleotide sequence: TGCGCCAGCGCGTCCGGGACAGGGGGGGAAAAACTGTTTTTT.

The genes are TRBV6-5 and TRBJ2-1; unclear D gene. The CDR3 totals 11 residues. Trimming shortened V by 7 bases and J by 6 bases, and 7 bases separated the two germline ends. The germline V gene encodes CDR1 MNHEY and CDR2 SVGAGI. The CDR3 is CASTRSNEQFF. The CDR3 DNA reads as TGTGCCAGCACCCGGAGCAATGAGCAGTTCTTC.

V gene TRBV6-5 combines with J gene TRBJ2-7; 10 nucleotides agree with TRBD2. V dropped 4 bases and J dropped 3; count of bases not matched to a gene: 3. This CDR3 has 14 amino acids. The germline V gene has CDR1 MNHEY and CDR2 SVGAGI. The CDR3 DNA is TGTGCCAGCAGTTCTAGCGGGAGATACTACGAGCAGTACTTC. Translating it yields CASSSSGRYYEQYF.

This rearrangement joins TRBV5-6 to TRBJ1-1; perhaps TRBD1 as D (6 bases). Germline V lookup: CDR1 SGHDT, CDR2 YYEEEE. CDR3 length equals 15 residues. Trimming pared 4 bases from V and 0 bases from J, leaving 13 bases between. The DNA of the CDR3 is TGTGCCAGCAGCACCGCCGGGACATTGAACACTGAAGCTTTCTTT. This codes for CASSTAGTLNTEAFF.

This clone occurred a few times. This chain joins TRBV6-2 or TRBV6-3 and TRBJ2-4; D is possibly TRBD1 (5 bases). CDR1 is MNHEY and CDR2 is SVGEGT in the germline V gene. This CDR3 has 13 residues. Trimming stripped 4 bases from V and 6 bases from J, with 10 bases between. CDR3 DNA sequence: TGTGCCAGCAGTTTGGACGACAGAAACATTCAGTACTTC. It translates to CASSLDDRNIQYF.

This clone was counted a few times. This chain links TRBV5-5 with TRBJ1-4, with D maybe TRBD1 (5 bases). Trimming removed 4 bases from V and 4 bases from J, with 11 bases in between. The CDR3 has 14 residues. CDR1 and CDR2 from the germline V gene are SGHKS and YYEKEE (reference sequence). This CDR3 reads CASSGAALNEKLFF. Here the CDR3 DNA reads TGTGCCAGCAGCGGGGCCGCGCTTAATGAAAAACTGTTTTTT.

The chain combines TRBV7-9 with TRBJ2-1; D is perhaps TRBD1 (5 bases). Trimming stripped 1 base from V and 14 bases from J, with 9 bases between. The CDR3 runs to 11 residues. Germline V gives CDR1 SEHNR, CDR2 FQNEAQ (reference sequence). Here the CDR3 DNA reads TGTGCCAGCAGCTTAGGGCTAGGGGAGTTCTTC. This encodes CASSLGLGEFF.

V is TRBV4-1 and J is TRBJ1-2; weak D call: TRBD1 (6 bases). V shed 4 bases and J shed 9 bases, with 21 bases lying between them. The CDR3 is 15 amino acids. Per germline, CDR1 MGHRA and CDR2 YSYEKL. The CDR3 nucleotides are TGCGCCAGCAGCCCAGCTTTCCCAGGGGTTGTAAGCTACACCTTC. Its translation is CASSPAFPGVVSYTF.

The V call is TRBV7-2, the J call TRBJ2-5, with TRBD2 as a possible D gene (6 bases). The CDR3 spans 15 residues. Germline CDR1 SGHTA, CDR2 FQGNSA. V lost 1 base and J lost 2, with 11 bases in between. The CDR3 loop reads CASSLVVAEQETQYF. The CDR3, as DNA: TGTGCCAGCAGCTTAGTGGTAGCGGAACAAGAGACCCAGTACTTC. The whole variable domain, filled in from reference TRBV7-2 and TRBJ2-5, reads GAGVSQSPSNKVTEKGKDVELRCDPISGHTALYWYRQSLGQGLEFLIYFQGNSAPDKSGLPSDRFSAERTGGSVSTLTIQRTQQEDSAVYLCASSLVVAEQETQYFGPGTRLLVL.

The rearrangement links TRBV7-6 to TRBJ2-3, with D maybe TRBD2 (6 bases). V was cut by 8 bases and J by 4 bases, with 16 bases left in between. CDR3 length equals 14 residues. The germline V gene has CDR1 SGHVS and CDR2 FNYEAQ. The CDR3 DNA is TGTGCCAGCGGGAGGTCCTCGAGCGCAGATACGCAGTATTTT. Encoded protein: CASGRSSSADTQYF.

This rearrangement joins TRBV21-1 to TRBJ2-1; the D call in the table, TRBD2, was not verified against the DNA. TRBV21-1 is a pseudogene locus. There are 17 residues in the CDR3. The CDR3 DNA reads TGTGCCAGCAGCAAAGTAGGTATAGTAGCGGACTACAATGAGCAGTTCTTC. Protein product: CASSKVGIVADYNEQFF.

J is TRBJ2-1 and V is TRBV7-2, with a weak D call TRBD1 (5 bases). Trimming took off 6 bases at V and 8 bases at J, with 20 bases between the two ends. Germline CDR1 SGHTA, CDR2 FQGNSA. This CDR3 has 15 residues. The CDR3 coding sequence is TGTGCCAGCAGACCCTCTCGGACAAGTTCCTATGAGCAGTTCTTC. Translating it yields CASRPSRTSSYEQFF.

This chain joins TRBV7-2 and TRBJ2-7, with 12 bases lining up with TRBD1. The CDR3 is made up of 14 amino acids. Trimming at V came to 5 bases and at J to 5 bases, leaving 4 bases not matched to a gene. Germline V gene lookup returns CDR1 SGHTA and CDR2 FQGNSA. The CDR3 is CASSPGQGANEQYF. As DNA, the CDR3 is TGTGCCAGCAGCCCGGGACAGGGGGCGAACGAGCAGTACTTC. Together with reference TRBV7-2 and TRBJ2-7, the CDR3 gives the full variable domain: GAGVSQSPSNKVTEKGKDVELRCDPISGHTALYWYRQSLGQGLEFLIYFQGNSAPDKSGLPSDRFSAERTGGSVSTLTIQRTQQEDSAVYLCASSPGQGANEQYFGPGTRLTVT.

V gene TRBV5-1 combines with J gene TRBJ1-4; no reliable D call. The CDR3 runs 14 residues. V was shortened by 2 bases and J by 5 bases, with 10 bases between the two germline ends. The V gene's germline CDR1 is SGHRS and CDR2 YFSETQ. The CDR3 DNA sequence: TGCGCCAGCAGCTTTGGCGGGTCGAATGAAAAACTGTTTTTT. Translating it yields CASSFGGSNEKLFF.